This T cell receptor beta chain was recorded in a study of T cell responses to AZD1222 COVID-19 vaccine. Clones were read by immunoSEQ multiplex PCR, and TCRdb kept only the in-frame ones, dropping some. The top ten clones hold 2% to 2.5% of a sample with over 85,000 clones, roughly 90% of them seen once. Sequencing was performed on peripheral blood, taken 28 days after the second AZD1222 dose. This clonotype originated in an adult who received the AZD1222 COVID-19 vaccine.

In nucleotides, the CDR3 is TGCACCCAGGGCCCTGCCACAGATACGCAGTATTTT. It yields the protein CTQGPATDTQYF. The chain is built from TRBV1 and TRBJ2-3; the listed D gene, TRBD1, was not tested against the DNA. TRBV1 is flagged as a pseudogene. The CDR3 is made up of 12 amino acids.